These 28 T cell receptor beta chains originate from one sample sequenced in a study of T cell responses to AZD1222 COVID-19 vaccine (dated by TCRdb to the early 2020s). The time point label for this specimen denotes: baseline before first vaccination. Libraries came from the immunoSEQ multiplex PCR assay. TCRdb's version of the immuneACCESS table is confined to in-frame rearrangements and falls short of the full clone set. An unresolved V gene accounts for under half of the shortfall where checked; the remainder is of unknown origin. The sample data list 120,000 or so clones, and approximately 90% of these were observed just once. The ten largest clones represent around 7.2% of the sample. The starting material was peripheral blood, obtained on day 0 of AZD1222 vaccination. Receptors originate from an adult in good health.

This clone turned up a few times. The chain combines TRBV28 with TRBJ2-4; perhaps TRBD1 as D (6 bases). CDR3 length: 12 residues. V lost 8 bases to trimming and J lost 11 bases, with 16 bases between them. Germline V gene lookup returns CDR1 MDHEN and CDR2 SYDVKM. Here the CDR3 DNA reads TGTGCCAGCGGACCACAGGGACCGCTTCAGTACTTC. Amino acid sequence: CASGPQGPLQYF.

The CDR3 sequence is CASGGGSLKTQYF. As DNA, the CDR3 is TGTGCCAGCGGCGGCGGGAGTTTGAAGACCCAGTACTTC. The chain uses TRBV9 and TRBJ2-5; 7 bases match TRBD2. The V segment lost 7 bases and the J segment 6 bases; nucleotides outside the gene matches: 9. Looked up from germline, CDR1 is SGDLS and CDR2 is YYNGEE. The CDR3 has 13 amino acids. The whole variable domain, remainder taken from reference TRBV9 and TRBJ2-5, is DSGVTQTPKHLITATGQRVTLRCSPRSGDLSVYWYQQSLDQGLQFLIQYYNGEERAKGNILERFSAQQFPDLHSELNLSSLELGDSALYFCASGGGSLKTQYFGPGTRLLVL.

The chain couples TRBV2 to TRBJ2-7; possibly TRBD2 for D (6 bases). This CDR3 spans 14 amino acids. V lost 6 bases to trimming and J lost 3 bases, with 15 bases between them. From germline, CDR1 is SNHLY and CDR2 FYNNEI. The DNA for the CDR3 is TGTGCCAGCAGACCGGGACTGATCCTCTACGAGCAGTACTTC. Amino acids: CASRPGLILYEQYF.

This chain joins TRBV24-1 and TRBJ1-2, with TRBD1 matching over 7 bases. V was pared by 4 bases and J by 5 bases, with 9 bases of the junction left unmatched. CDR3 length equals 15 residues. Germline lookup yields CDR1 KGHDR and CDR2 SFDVKD. The CDR3 DNA is TGTGCCACCAGTGAACCGACAGGGTTATGGTATGGCTACACCTTC. Protein sequence: CATSEPTGLWYGYTF.

The chain uses TRBV3-1 (or the pseudogene TRBV3-2) and TRBJ2-7; D gene uncertain. The CDR3 totals 13 residues. Germline loops: CDR1 LGHDT, CDR2 YNNKEL (reference sequence). Trimming took 3 bases from V and 3 from J, leaving 9 bases between them. The CDR3 reads CASSQDVFYEQYF. The CDR3 DNA reads TGTGCCAGCAGCCAGGACGTGTTCTACGAGCAGTACTTC.

The chain couples TRBV27 to TRBJ2-1; 9 bases fit TRBD2. Germline trimming cut 8 bases from V and 4 bases from J; bases unmatched to any gene: 6. Germline values: CDR1 MNHEY, CDR2 SMNVEV (reference sequence). The CDR3 has 14 amino acids. The CDR3 coding sequence is TGTGCCAGCGGGCTTAGCGGGAGTTACAATGAGCAGTTCTTC. Its protein is CASGLSGSYNEQFF.

The DNA for the CDR3 is TGCAGCGTTGAGACAGTCACTGAAGCTTTCTTT. It codes for CSVETVTEAFF. The chain uses TRBV29-1 and TRBJ1-1; D perhaps matches TRBD1 (5 bases). Trimming cost V 3 bases and J 4 bases, with 6 bases left between them. CDR1 is SQVTM and CDR2 is ANQGSEA in the germline V gene. The CDR3 loop spans 11 amino acids. The variable domain in full, completed from reference TRBV29-1 and TRBJ1-1, reads SAVISQKPSRDICQRGTSLTIQCQVDSQVTMMFWYRQQPGQSLTLIATANQGSEATYESGFVIDKFPISRPNLTFSTLTVSNMSPEDSSIYLCSVETVTEAFFGQGTRLTVV.

The chain links TRBV29-1 to TRBJ2-1; D unclear. Between the trimmed V and J ends, which lost 4 bases and 0 bases, there was a span of 16 bases. Germline V CDR1 and CDR2: SQVTM, ANQGSEA. CDR3 length equals 16 residues. The CDR3 is CSVVLVRRSSYNEQFF. CDR3 bases: TGCAGCGTTGTATTAGTTCGGCGGAGCTCCTACAATGAGCAGTTCTTC.

This chain uses TRBV21-1 with TRBJ2-3. TRBV21-1 is a listed pseudogene. The CDR3 contains 16 residues. This CDR3 is CASSPRGSVSTDTQYF. The CDR3 nucleotides are TGTGCCAGCAGCCCGAGGGGTTCTGTTAGCACAGATACGCAGTATTTT.

The V gene is TRBV6-5, the J gene TRBJ1-2, with D hard to call. Deletions cut 3 bases from V and 8 bases from J, with 13 bases between. This CDR3 spans 13 amino acids. The germline V gene has CDR1 MNHEY and CDR2 SVGAGI. CDR3 loop: CASSYEGSLGYTF. The CDR3 DNA is TGTGCCAGCAGTTATGAGGGATCCCTCGGCTACACCTTC.

The rearrangement joins TRBV5-1 to TRBJ1-1; 9 bases fit TRBD1. In germline, CDR1 is SGHRS, CDR2 YFSETQ. V lost 4 bases to trimming and J lost 1 base; unmatched junction nucleotides: 5. The CDR3 is made up of 15 amino acids. This CDR3 is CASSQQGATNTEAFF. For the CDR3, the DNA is TGCGCCAGCAGCCAACAGGGGGCTACGAACACTGAAGCTTTCTTT.

J is TRBJ2-2 and V is TRBV28; no reliable D call. CDR1 and CDR2 (germline): MDHEN, SYDVKM. The V gene lost 7 bases and the J gene lost 1 base, with 13 bases spanning the gap. The CDR3 covers 15 residues. This chain's CDR3 is CASIIGGGNTGELFF. The CDR3 DNA reads as TGTGCCAGCATTATCGGTGGCGGGAACACCGGGGAGCTGTTTTTT.

The gene calls are TRBV28 and TRBJ2-7, with D uncertain. V dropped 2 bases and J dropped 5 bases, with 10 bases sitting between them. This CDR3 has 13 amino acids. The V gene's germline CDR1 is MDHEN and CDR2 SYDVKM. CDR3 amino acids: CASSLRLTHEQYF. Written as DNA, the CDR3 is TGTGCCAGCAGTTTAAGGCTTACCCACGAGCAGTACTTC.

The chain recombines TRBV10-3 with TRBJ2-7, with a possible D match to TRBD2 (7 bases). Germline values: CDR1 ENHRY, CDR2 SYGVKD. Between the trimmed V and J ends, which lost 6 bases and 5 bases, there was a span of 17 bases. The CDR3 totals 14 residues. The CDR3 sequence: CAISERGGAHEQYF. CDR3 nucleotides: TGTGCCATCAGCGAGAGGGGGGGGGCCCACGAGCAGTACTTC.

A remark on this clone: Mismatch with germline at one junction end may stem from a read error. The CDR3 protein is CASSIEAGVGYEQYF. In DNA form, the CDR3 reads TGTGCCAGTAGCATAGAAGCGGGAGTCGGATACGAGCAGTACTTC. The chain uses TRBV19 and TRBJ2-7; 8 bases map to TRBD2. Germline CDR1 reads LNHDA; CDR2 reads SQIVND (reference sequence). The CDR3 totals 15 residues.

The chain links TRBV7-9 to TRBJ1-4; D is unresolved. The CDR3 runs 14 residues. Germline CDR1 reads SEHNR; CDR2 reads FQNEAQ (reference sequence). V was cut by 2 bases and J by 7 bases, with 11 bases left in between. Here the CDR3 reads CASSLRAVGEKLFF. For the CDR3, the DNA is TGTGCCAGCAGCTTACGGGCAGTTGGTGAAAAACTGTTTTTT. The whole variable domain, filled in from reference TRBV7-9 and TRBJ1-4, reads DTGVSQNPRHKITKRGQNVTFRCDPISEHNRLYWYRQTLGQGPEFLTYFQNEAQLEKSRLLSDRFSAERPKGSFSTLEIQRTEQGDSAMYLCASSLRAVGEKLFFGSGTQLSVL.

V is TRBV19 and J is TRBJ1-1; D is unresolved. The germline V gene has CDR1 LNHDA and CDR2 SQIVND (reference sequence). Trimming left V 0 bases short and J 1 base short, with 15 bases between. The CDR3 totals 17 residues. CDR3 residues: CASSIEARILPNTEAFF. DNA for the CDR3: TGTGCCAGTAGTATAGAGGCCCGTATACTTCCGAACACTGAAGCTTTCTTT.

This rearrangement joins TRBV3-1 (or the pseudogene TRBV3-2) to TRBJ1-5; 9 bases match TRBD1. Looked up from germline, CDR1 is LGHDT and CDR2 is YNNKEL (reference sequence). J was trimmed by 16 bases and V by 4 bases; bases with no gene match: 14. CDR3 length: 14 amino acids. CDR3 residues: CASSPNSGTGPCHF. The CDR3 nucleotides are TGTGCCAGCAGCCCGAACTCCGGGACAGGGCCATGCCATTTT.

The chain employs TRBV28 and TRBJ1-4; the D is unclear. The CDR3 is 13 amino acids. Germline V gives CDR1 MDHEN, CDR2 SYDVKM. V lost 3 bases to trimming and J lost 4 bases, with 6 bases between them. Here the CDR3 reads CASSFSVNEKLFF. In nucleotides, the CDR3 is TGTGCCAGCAGTTTCTCAGTTAATGAAAAACTGTTTTTT.

This chain joins TRBV28 and TRBJ2-5; D is tentatively TRBD1 or TRBD2 (5 bases each). In germline, CDR1 is MDHEN, CDR2 SYDVKM. Trimming took off 5 bases at V and 6 bases at J, with 16 bases between the two ends. The CDR3 totals 14 residues. The CDR3 is CASSPFQGVQTQYF. In DNA, the CDR3 is TGTGCCAGCAGTCCATTCCAGGGAGTACAGACCCAGTACTTC.

The chain has TRBV15 and TRBJ2-1; 7 bases match TRBD2. Germline V CDR1 and CDR2: LNHNV, YYDKDF (reference sequence). Trimming at V came to 8 bases and at J to 4 bases, leaving 8 bases not matched to a gene. The CDR3 runs to 14 residues. The CDR3, as DNA: TGTGCCACCCCCAGCGGGATCTCGTACAATGAGCAGTTCTTC. Amino acids: CATPSGISYNEQFF.

The J gene is TRBJ1-4, the V gene TRBV28; no firm D call. In germline, CDR1 is MDHEN, CDR2 SYDVKM. V gave up 6 bases and J gave up 7 bases, with 15 bases separating them. The CDR3 has 14 residues. The CDR3 DNA reads as TGTGCCAGCAGCCCTGGACGGATACCTGAAAAACTGTTTTTT. This gives the protein CASSPGRIPEKLFF.

The J gene is TRBJ1-3, the V gene TRBV28; 11 bases map to TRBD1. This CDR3 spans 15 amino acids. Germline CDR1 and CDR2: MDHEN and SYDVKM. The J segment lost 4 bases and the V segment lost 6 bases, leaving 5 bases of the junction unmatched. The CDR3 protein is CASSGTGGGGNTIYF. CDR3 in DNA: TGTGCCAGCAGCGGGACAGGGGGAGGCGGAAACACCATATATTTT.

This clone occurred once. J is TRBJ2-1 and V is TRBV9; 7 bases fit TRBD2. The V segment lost 1 base and the J segment 8 bases; nucleotides outside the gene matches: 9. CDR1 SGDLS and CDR2 YYNGEE come from the germline V gene. The CDR3 totals 15 residues. The CDR3 region is CASSVSGGGRDEQFF. CDR3 bases: TGTGCCAGCAGCGTATCGGGGGGAGGGAGAGATGAGCAGTTCTTC. Full variable domain (rest looked up from reference TRBV9 and TRBJ2-1): DSGVTQTPKHLITATGQRVTLRCSPRSGDLSVYWYQQSLDQGLQFLIQYYNGEERAKGNILERFSAQQFPDLHSELNLSSLELGDSALYFCASSVSGGGRDEQFFGPGTRLTVL.

This chain uses TRBV28 with TRBJ2-3; TRBD1 might be the D (5 bases). This CDR3 is 14 amino acids long. V dropped 5 bases and J dropped 2 bases, with 11 bases sitting between them. The germline gives CDR1 MDHEN, CDR2 SYDVKM. CDR3 region: CASSQRQFTDTQYF. CDR3 nucleotide sequence: TGTGCCAGCAGTCAGCGACAGTTCACAGATACGCAGTATTTT.

The rearrangement uses TRBV28 and TRBJ2-1; 11 bases match TRBD2. Unmatched junction bases numbered 15, after V lost 5 bases and J lost 0 bases. The CDR3 is made up of 20 amino acids. Germline CDR1 MDHEN, CDR2 SYDVKM. CDR3 in amino acids: CASSVYLGLAASSSYNEQFF. The CDR3 DNA reads TGTGCCAGCAGTGTATACTTGGGACTAGCGGCTTCCAGCTCCTACAATGAGCAGTTCTTC.

This rearrangement joins TRBV6-4 to TRBJ2-2; 8 nucleotides agree with TRBD2. Germline loops: CDR1 MRHNA, CDR2 SNTAGT. This CDR3 is 15 amino acids long. With 6 bases clipped from V and 4 bases from J, the junction kept 7 bases outside the gene matches. The CDR3 DNA reads as TGTGCCAGCAGCCCCCAGGCGGGAGGCACCGGGGAGCTGTTTTTT. Translation gives CASSPQAGGTGELFF.

On this clone itself: Other DNA sequences in the sample encode the same CDR3. J is TRBJ1-1 and V is TRBV5-1; D gene unclear. From germline, CDR1 is SGHRS and CDR2 YFSETQ. Deletions cut 0 bases from V and 8 bases from J, with 5 bases between. This CDR3 spans 11 amino acids. The CDR3 DNA is TGCGCCAGCAGCTTGGGAACCGAAGCTTTCTTT. Amino acid sequence: CASSLGTEAFF.